These 19 T cell receptor beta chains were all obtained from the same sample, sequenced in a study of beta chain features in type 1 diabetes (dated 2018 in TCRdb). What the work shows at the level of the full study, not this receptor alone: A moderate but significant shortening of TCRB CDR3 length was observed in type 1 diabetes patients in all four CD4+ subsets.

For these receptors, no antigen is known. Library prep was done by the immunoSEQ multiplex PCR assay. The entire isolated RNA was reverse transcribed using the High Capacity cDNA Reverse Transcription Kit, and thus expressed TCRB transcripts were sequenced. TCRdb's version of the immuneACCESS table is confined to in-frame rearrangements and falls short of the full clone set. An unresolved V gene accounts for under half of the shortfall where checked; the remainder is of unknown origin. The table for this sample lists 350,000 to 450,000 clones; approximately 12% of them were counted only once. The ten largest clones take up 0.0095% to 0.013% of the sample. Sequenced input: naive CD4+ T cells from blood. In the paper's terms, the cell subset or site label means: true naive CD4+ T cells. Receptor source: a woman aged 18-29 years with type 1 diabetes.

This clone was seen a few times. This chain links TRBV4-3 with TRBJ2-1, with TRBD2 matching over 9 bases. V was pared by 2 bases and J by 9 bases, with 14 bases of the junction left unmatched. Germline CDR1 and CDR2: LGHNA and YSLEER. This CDR3 spans 17 amino acids. In nucleotides, the CDR3 is TGCGCCAGCAGCCAACGGGCTACTTCAGCGGGGGGAGGTGAGCAGTTCTTC. It yields the protein CASSQRATSAGGGEQFF.

The table lists this clone with a few counts. The rearrangement joins TRBV11-2 to TRBJ2-1; 8 nucleotides align to TRBD2. V trimming: 5 bases; J trimming: 9 bases; junction bases outside the gene matches: 6. Germline CDR1 SGHAT, CDR2 FQNNGV. The CDR3 totals 13 residues. CDR3 sequence: CASSLAGTSEQFF. CDR3 DNA: TGTGCCAGCAGCCTGGCCGGGACTAGTGAGCAGTTCTTC.

The chain employs TRBV5-6 and TRBJ2-7; maybe TRBD2 (5 bases). The CDR3 extends over 13 amino acids. Germline loops: CDR1 SGHDT, CDR2 YYEEEE. V was shortened by 4 bases and J by 7 bases, with 15 bases between the two germline ends. The CDR3 DNA reads TGTGCCAGCAGCATAGACGGGGAGAGGGAGCAGTACTTC. This encodes CASSIDGEREQYF.

This clone was seen more than once but under ten times. The gene calls are TRBV6-5 and TRBJ2-3; 9 nucleotides agree with TRBD2. The CDR3 is 15 residues long. Per the germline V gene, CDR1 is MNHEY and CDR2 is SVGAGI. With V trimmed by 5 bases and J by 6 bases, 9 bases remained unmatched. CDR3 coding DNA: TGTGCCAGCAGTCCTAGGGCGGGGGGGCCGGATACGCAGTATTTT. Translated: CASSPRAGGPDTQYF.

The chain recombines TRBV7-3 with TRBJ2-3; no clear D gene. This CDR3 is 13 amino acids long. CDR1 and CDR2 from the germline V gene are SGHTA and FQGTGA. The V end lost 2 bases, the J end lost 2 bases, and 5 bases lay between the germline ends. The CDR3 region has the DNA TGTGCCAGCAGCTTAGACTTCACAGATACGCAGTATTTT. It specifies CASSLDFTDTQYF.

The table lists this clone with a few counts. This chain links TRBV5-4 with TRBJ2-3, with unresolved D. V shed 7 bases and J shed 1 base, with 4 bases lying between them. Looked up from germline, CDR1 is SGHNT and CDR2 is YYREEE (reference sequence). The CDR3 contains 11 residues. CDR3 coding DNA: TGTGCCAGCGGAGGCACAGATACGCAGTATTTT. It yields the protein CASGGTDTQYF. The complete variable domain, with remaining parts taken from reference TRBV5-4 and TRBJ2-3, reads ETGVTQSPTHLIKTRGQQVTLRCSSQSGHNTVSWYQQALGQGPQFIFQYYREEENGRGNFPPRFSGLQFPNYSSELNVNALELDDSALYLCASGGTDTQYFGPGTRLTVL.

This clone was seen a few times. CDR3 in DNA: TGCGCCAGCAGCGACACCCGCCCCCCAGAGACCCAGTACTTC. Translated, it gives CASSDTRPPETQYF. This chain links TRBV5-1 with TRBJ2-5; the D is unclear. Germline-derived CDR1 and CDR2 are SGHRS and YFSETQ. The CDR3 consists of 14 residues. The V end was cut by 4 bases, the J end by 4 bases, with 14 bases between.

V and J are TRBV5-4 and TRBJ1-1, with a weak D call TRBD1 (6 bases). V lost 1 base and J 7 bases, leaving 11 bases between the germline ends. Germline V gives CDR1 SGHNT, CDR2 YYREEE (reference sequence). The CDR3 runs to 13 residues. This CDR3 reads CASSLTGRGEAFF. Written as DNA, the CDR3 is TGTGCCAGCAGCTTGACAGGGAGGGGTGAAGCTTTCTTT.

The CDR3 region is CASSQEEPSYNEQFF. As DNA, the CDR3 is TGCGCCAGCAGCCAAGAGGAGCCCTCCTACAATGAGCAGTTCTTC. V is TRBV4-1 and J is TRBJ2-1; D unclear. V was shortened by 0 bases and J by 0 bases, with 6 bases between the two germline ends. Germline CDR1 is MGHRA and CDR2 is YSYEKL. CDR3 length: 15 residues.

This chain uses TRBV11-2 with TRBJ2-3; a weak D match, TRBD2 (6 bases). Deletions cut 7 bases from V and 8 bases from J, with 10 bases between. Germline V lookup: CDR1 SGHAT, CDR2 FQNNGV. The CDR3 runs 11 residues. The CDR3 sequence: CASTIGGTQYF. The CDR3 nucleotides are TGTGCCAGCACAATCGGGGGTACGCAGTATTTT. Full variable domain (rest looked up from reference TRBV11-2 and TRBJ2-3): EAGVAQSPRYKIIEKRQSVAFWCNPISGHATLYWYQQILGQGPKLLIQFQNNGVVDDSQLPKDRFSAERLKGVDSTLKIQPAKLEDSAVYLCASTIGGTQYFGPGTRLTVL.

The rearrangement links TRBV28 to TRBJ2-3; the D gene is possibly TRBD2 (7 bases). The V gene's germline CDR1 is MDHEN and CDR2 SYDVKM. Between the trimmed V and J ends, which lost 3 bases and 4 bases, there was a span of 14 bases. There are 15 residues in the CDR3. The CDR3 here is CASSFGGRTADTQYF. Written as DNA, the CDR3 is TGTGCCAGCAGTTTCGGGGGGCGCACAGCAGATACGCAGTATTTT.

This chain joins TRBV2 and TRBJ2-1; D is uncertain. CDR3 length: 13 residues. In germline, CDR1 is SNHLY, CDR2 FYNNEI. V was clipped by 3 bases and J by 9 bases, with 12 bases between them. The CDR3 bases are TGTGCCAGCAGTGACTCTCTCGTTAGTGAGCAGTTCTTC. Translated: CASSDSLVSEQFF.

This clone was detected only a few times. Distinct nucleotide sequences in the sample also encode this CDR3. V and J are TRBV5-4 and TRBJ1-2; no definite D call. Germline V gene lookup returns CDR1 SGHNT and CDR2 YYREEE (reference sequence). The CDR3 extends over 13 amino acids. Between the trimmed V and J ends, which lost 0 bases and 2 bases, there was a span of 5 bases. Written as DNA, the CDR3 is TGTGCCAGCAGCTTGGCAGGAAACTATGGCTACACCTTC. It specifies CASSLAGNYGYTF.

This clone turned up a few times. The genes are TRBV2 and TRBJ1-1; D unresolved. V dropped 8 bases and J dropped 1 base, with 8 bases sitting between them. The CDR3 length is 12 residues. Germline CDR1 and CDR2: SNHLY and FYNNEI. The CDR3 DNA reads TGTGCCAGCTGGGCCCGGAACACTGAAGCTTTCTTT. It encodes CASWARNTEAFF.

The rearrangement uses TRBV7-9 and TRBJ2-3; 7 nucleotides agree with TRBD2. V gave up 5 bases and J gave up 3 bases; unmatched junction bases: 11. CDR3 length: 16 residues. Germline V lookup: CDR1 SEHNR, CDR2 FQNEAQ (reference sequence). The CDR3, as DNA: TGTGCCAGCAGCGCTGCTGGCGGGGGACTTACAGATACGCAGTATTTT. It is translated as CASSAAGGGLTDTQYF.

The rearrangement uses TRBV28 and TRBJ1-2; no firm D call. V was shortened by 5 bases and J by 3 bases, with 7 bases between the two germline ends. The CDR3 runs 12 residues. From germline, CDR1 is MDHEN and CDR2 SYDVKM. CDR3 region: CASSGQHYGYTF. The CDR3 DNA is TGTGCCAGCAGTGGGCAGCACTATGGCTACACCTTC.

This clone was observed once. The chain is built from TRBV6-1 and TRBJ2-7, with D hard to call. The CDR3 sequence is 13 residues long. Per the germline V gene, CDR1 is MNHNS and CDR2 is SASEGT. CDR3 coding DNA: TGTGCGAGCCGCGCGGCTGTGTTCGGGGAGCAGTACTTC. Its translation is CASRAAVFGEQYF.

This clone was seen a handful of times. The chain uses TRBV7-2 and TRBJ2-3, with 9 bases fitting TRBD2. This CDR3 is built from 16 residues. Looked up from germline, CDR1 is SGHTA and CDR2 is FQGNSA. V lost 5 bases to trimming and J lost 5 bases; unmatched junction nucleotides: 11. The CDR3 spells CASSPTRGGAGDTQYF. CDR3 nucleotide sequence: TGTGCCAGCAGCCCAACTCGCGGGGGGGCAGGAGATACGCAGTATTTT.

This clone showed up just a few times. J is TRBJ1-1 and V is TRBV7-2; D gene uncertain. The CDR3 is made up of 14 amino acids. Trimming took 0 bases from V and 7 from J, leaving 12 bases between them. Per the germline V gene, CDR1 is SGHTA and CDR2 is FQGNSA. Here the CDR3 DNA reads TGTGCCAGCAGCTTAGCGAGGGCACAGCGTGAAGCTTTCTTT. Encoded protein: CASSLARAQREAFF.